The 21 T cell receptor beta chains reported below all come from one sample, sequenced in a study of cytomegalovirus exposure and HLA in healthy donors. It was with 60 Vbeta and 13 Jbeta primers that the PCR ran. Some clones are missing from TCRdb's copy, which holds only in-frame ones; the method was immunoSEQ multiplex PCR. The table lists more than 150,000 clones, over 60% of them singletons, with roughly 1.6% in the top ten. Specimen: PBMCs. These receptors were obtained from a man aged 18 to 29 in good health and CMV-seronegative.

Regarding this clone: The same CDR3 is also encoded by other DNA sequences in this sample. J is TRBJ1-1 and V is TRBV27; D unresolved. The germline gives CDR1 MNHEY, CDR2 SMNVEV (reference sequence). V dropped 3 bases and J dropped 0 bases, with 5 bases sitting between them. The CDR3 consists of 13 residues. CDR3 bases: TGTGCCAGCAGTTTGGGCCTGAACACTGAAGCTTTCTTT. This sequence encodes CASSLGLNTEAFF.

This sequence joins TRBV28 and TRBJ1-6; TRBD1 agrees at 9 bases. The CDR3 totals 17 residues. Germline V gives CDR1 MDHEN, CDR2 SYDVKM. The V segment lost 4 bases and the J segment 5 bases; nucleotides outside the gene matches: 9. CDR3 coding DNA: TGTGCCAGCAGTTCATCCGGGACAGGGCCCAATAATTCACCCCTCCACTTT. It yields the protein CASSSSGTGPNNSPLHF.

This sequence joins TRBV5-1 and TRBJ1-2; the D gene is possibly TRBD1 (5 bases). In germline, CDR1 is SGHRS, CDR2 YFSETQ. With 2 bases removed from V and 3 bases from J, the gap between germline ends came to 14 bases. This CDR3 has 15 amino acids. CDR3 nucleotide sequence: TGCGCCAGCAGCTTACCTCAGGGTGAAGACTATGGCTACACCTTC. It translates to CASSLPQGEDYGYTF.

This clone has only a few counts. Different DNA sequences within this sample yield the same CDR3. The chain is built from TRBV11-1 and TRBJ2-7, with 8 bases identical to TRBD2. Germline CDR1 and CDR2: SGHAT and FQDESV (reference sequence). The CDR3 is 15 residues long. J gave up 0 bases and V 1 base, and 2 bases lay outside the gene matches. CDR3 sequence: CASSLGAGVSYEQYF. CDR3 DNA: TGTGCCAGCAGCTTAGGAGCGGGAGTCTCCTACGAGCAGTACTTC.

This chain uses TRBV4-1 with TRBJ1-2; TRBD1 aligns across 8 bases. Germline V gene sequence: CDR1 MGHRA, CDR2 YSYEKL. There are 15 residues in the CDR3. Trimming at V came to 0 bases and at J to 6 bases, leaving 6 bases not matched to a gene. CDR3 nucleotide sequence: TGCGCCAGCAGCCAAGATTGGGCAGGGGGCGATGGCTACACCTTC. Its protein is CASSQDWAGGDGYTF.

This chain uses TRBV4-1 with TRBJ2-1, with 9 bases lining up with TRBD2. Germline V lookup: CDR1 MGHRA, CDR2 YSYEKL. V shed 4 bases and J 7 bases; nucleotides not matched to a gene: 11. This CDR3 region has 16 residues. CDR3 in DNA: TGCGCCAGCAGCCCCCCGAAGGCGGGGGGGAGGAATGAGCAGTTCTTC. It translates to CASSPPKAGGRNEQFF.

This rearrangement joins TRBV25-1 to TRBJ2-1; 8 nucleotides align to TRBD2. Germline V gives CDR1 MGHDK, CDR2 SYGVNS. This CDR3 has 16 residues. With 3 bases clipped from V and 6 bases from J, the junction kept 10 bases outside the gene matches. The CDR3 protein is CASSDLSGSIRNEQFF. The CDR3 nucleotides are TGTGCCAGCAGTGATCTGAGCGGGAGCATTCGCAATGAGCAGTTCTTC.

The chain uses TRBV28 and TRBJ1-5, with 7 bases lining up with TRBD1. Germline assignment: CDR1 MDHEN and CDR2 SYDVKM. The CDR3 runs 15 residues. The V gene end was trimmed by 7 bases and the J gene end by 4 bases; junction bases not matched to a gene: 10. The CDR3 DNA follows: TGTGCCAGCATGCAGGGGGGTCATCGGAATCAGCCCCAGCATTTT. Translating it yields CASMQGGHRNQPQHF.

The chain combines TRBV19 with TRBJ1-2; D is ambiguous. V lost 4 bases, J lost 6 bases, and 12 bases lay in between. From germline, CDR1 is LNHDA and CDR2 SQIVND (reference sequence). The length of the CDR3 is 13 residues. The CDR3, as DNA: TGTGCCAGTAGTAGCGGCAATTTAGATGGCTACACCTTC. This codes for CASSSGNLDGYTF.

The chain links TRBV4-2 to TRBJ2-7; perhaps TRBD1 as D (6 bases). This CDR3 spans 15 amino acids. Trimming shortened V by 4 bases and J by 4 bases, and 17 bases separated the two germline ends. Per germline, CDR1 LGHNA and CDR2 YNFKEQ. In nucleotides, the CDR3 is TGTGCCAGCAGCCGAGATCGTGACAGGCTATACGAGCAGTACTTC. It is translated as CASSRDRDRLYEQYF.

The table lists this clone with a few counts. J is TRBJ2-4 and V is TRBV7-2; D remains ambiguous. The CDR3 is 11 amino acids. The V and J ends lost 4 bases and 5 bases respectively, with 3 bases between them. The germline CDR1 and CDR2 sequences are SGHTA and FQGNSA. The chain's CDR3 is CASSSENIQYF. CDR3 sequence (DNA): TGTGCCAGCAGCTCCGAAAACATTCAGTACTTC.

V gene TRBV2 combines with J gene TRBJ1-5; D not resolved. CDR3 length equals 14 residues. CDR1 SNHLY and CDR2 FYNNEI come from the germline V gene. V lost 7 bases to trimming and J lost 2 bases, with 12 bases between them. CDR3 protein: CASIPREGNQPQHF. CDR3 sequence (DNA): TGTGCCAGCATTCCCCGGGAGGGCAATCAGCCCCAGCATTTT.

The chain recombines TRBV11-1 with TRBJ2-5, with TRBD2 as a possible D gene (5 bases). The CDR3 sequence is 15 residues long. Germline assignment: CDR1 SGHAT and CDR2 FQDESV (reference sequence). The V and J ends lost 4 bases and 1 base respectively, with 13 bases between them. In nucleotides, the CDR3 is TGTGCCAGCAGCTCCCCTACTAGATTCCAAGAGACCCAGTACTTC. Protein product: CASSSPTRFQETQYF.

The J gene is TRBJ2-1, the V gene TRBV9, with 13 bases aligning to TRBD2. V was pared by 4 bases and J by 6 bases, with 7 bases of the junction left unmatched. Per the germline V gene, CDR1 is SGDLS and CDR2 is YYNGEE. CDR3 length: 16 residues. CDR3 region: CASSLPGLAGLNEQFF. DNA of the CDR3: TGTGCCAGCAGCTTACCGGGACTAGCGGGGCTCAATGAGCAGTTCTTC.

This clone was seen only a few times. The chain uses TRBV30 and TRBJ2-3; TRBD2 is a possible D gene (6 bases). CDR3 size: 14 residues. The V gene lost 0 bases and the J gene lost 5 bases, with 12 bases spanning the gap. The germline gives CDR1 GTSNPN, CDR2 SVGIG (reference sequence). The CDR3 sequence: CAWSVHGGGDTQYF. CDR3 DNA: TGTGCCTGGAGTGTACACGGGGGAGGAGATACGCAGTATTTT.

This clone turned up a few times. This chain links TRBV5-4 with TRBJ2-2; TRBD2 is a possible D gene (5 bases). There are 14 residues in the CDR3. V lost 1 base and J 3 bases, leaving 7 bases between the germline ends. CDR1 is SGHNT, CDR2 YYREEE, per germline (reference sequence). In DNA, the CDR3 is TGTGCCAGCAGCTTGTCGAGGGACACCGGGGAGCTGTTTTTT. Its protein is CASSLSRDTGELFF.

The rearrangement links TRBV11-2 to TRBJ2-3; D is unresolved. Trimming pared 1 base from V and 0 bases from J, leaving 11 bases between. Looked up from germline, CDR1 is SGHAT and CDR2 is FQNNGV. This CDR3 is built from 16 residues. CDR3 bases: TGTGCCAGCAGCTTAGGATGGAGATCTAGCACAGATACGCAGTATTTT. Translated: CASSLGWRSSTDTQYF.

The CDR3 DNA follows: TGTGCCAGCAGCACGCGACAGGGGTTTTCCAATGAGCAGTTCTTC. Encoded protein: CASSTRQGFSNEQFF. The chain couples TRBV6-5 to TRBJ2-1; the match to TRBD1 covers 8 bases. Trimming at V came to 6 bases and at J to 6 bases, leaving 10 bases not matched to a gene. Germline assignment: CDR1 MNHEY and CDR2 SVGAGI. The CDR3 loop spans 15 amino acids.

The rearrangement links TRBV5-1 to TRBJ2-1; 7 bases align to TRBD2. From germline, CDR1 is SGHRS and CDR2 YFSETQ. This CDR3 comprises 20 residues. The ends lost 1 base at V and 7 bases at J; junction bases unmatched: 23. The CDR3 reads CASSLSTGTTHAPRRNEQFF. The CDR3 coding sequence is TGCGCCAGCAGCTTGAGCACCGGGACTACCCATGCCCCCAGACGGAATGAGCAGTTCTTC. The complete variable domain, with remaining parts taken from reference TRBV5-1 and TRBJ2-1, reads KAGVTQTPRYLIKTRGQQVTLSCSPISGHRSVSWYQQTPGQGLQFLFEYFSETQRNKGNFPGRFSGRQFSNSRSEMNVSTLELGDSALYLCASSLSTGTTHAPRRNEQFFGPGTRLTVL.

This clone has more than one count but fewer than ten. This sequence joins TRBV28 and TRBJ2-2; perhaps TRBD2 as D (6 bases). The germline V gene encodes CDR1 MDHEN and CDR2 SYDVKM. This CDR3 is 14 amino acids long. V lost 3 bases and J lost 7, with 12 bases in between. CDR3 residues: CASSFSTRHGELFF. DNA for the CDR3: TGTGCCAGCAGTTTCTCGACTAGGCACGGGGAGCTGTTTTTT.

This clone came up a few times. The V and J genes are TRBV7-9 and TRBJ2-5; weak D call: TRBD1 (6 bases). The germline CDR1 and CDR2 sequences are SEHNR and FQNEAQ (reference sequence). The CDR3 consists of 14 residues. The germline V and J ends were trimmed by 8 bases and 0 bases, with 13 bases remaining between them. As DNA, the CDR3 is TGTGCCAGCCGGACAGACCGGTACCAAGAGACCCAGTACTTC. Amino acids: CASRTDRYQETQYF.